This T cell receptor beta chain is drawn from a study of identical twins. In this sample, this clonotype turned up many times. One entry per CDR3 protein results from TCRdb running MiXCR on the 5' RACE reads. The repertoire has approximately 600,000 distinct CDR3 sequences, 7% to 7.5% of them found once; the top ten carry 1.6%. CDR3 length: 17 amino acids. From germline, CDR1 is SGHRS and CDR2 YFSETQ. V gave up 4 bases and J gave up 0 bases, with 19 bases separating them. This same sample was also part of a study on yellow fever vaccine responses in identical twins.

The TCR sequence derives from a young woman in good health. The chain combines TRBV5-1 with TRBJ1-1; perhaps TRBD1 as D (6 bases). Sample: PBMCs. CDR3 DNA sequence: TGCGCCAGCAGCCTGAGAGGAACCGGGACAATGAACACTGAAGCTTTCTTT. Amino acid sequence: CASSLRGTGTMNTEAFF.